The T cell receptor beta chain described here comes from a study of blood T cell repertoires in COVID-19. Study details: Acute and convalescent COVID-19 specimens originated in the United States, Italy and Spain. The cDNA or gDNA used as material had been derived from T cells, B-cell-depleted T cells, or PBMCs.

This CDR3 comprises 15 residues. CDR1 is SGHTA, CDR2 FQGNSA, per germline. V lost 5 bases, J lost 3 bases, and 14 bases lay in between. As originally analysed: Reference gene primer amplification yielded estimated nucleated cell counts. Assay used: immunoSEQ multiplex PCR; TCRdb lists only in-frame clones, some missing. The D gene and trimming were derived from the DNA, and the V and J assignments and clone size from that table. The sample includes 15,000 to 20,000 clones, over 60% of them seen just once. The sample comprised peripheral blood. The V call is TRBV7-2, the J call TRBJ2-1; TRBD2 might be the D (6 bases). The source is a man between 65 and 85 years old with COVID-19, enrolled during active disease. CDR3 nucleotide sequence: TGTGCCAGCAGCCCCTCCGGGACTGACTACAATGAGCAGTTCTTC. Translation: CASSPSGTDYNEQFF.